This TCR beta chain was sequenced in a study of T cells in localized non-small cell lung cancer. Clones were read by immunoSEQ multiplex PCR, and TCRdb kept only the in-frame ones, dropping some. The sample contains fewer than 45,000 clones, approximately 86% of which appear only once. Overall study results and limits: Appearances in adjacent lung were noted for a median 57 of the top 100 tumor clones. Investigators sequenced only a single tumor region, leaving heterogeneity possible. The study linked higher blood T cell density to longer overall survival. Uninvolved neighboring lung showed the greatest T cell clonality, exceeding tumor.

Comments on this clone: No antigen is known for it.

The clonotype was recovered from a woman aged 18-55 years with stage III lung adenocarcinoma. The source material was peripheral blood, sampled before any cancer treatment.

In DNA, the CDR3 is TGTGCCAGCAGCGCCCCCCCGGGACAGGGGGCCTACGAGCAGTACTTC. Its translation is CASSAPPGQGAYEQYF. The V and J genes are TRBV5-6 and TRBJ2-7; 11 nucleotides align to TRBD1. The germline V gene encodes CDR1 SGHDT and CDR2 YYEEEE. There are 16 residues in the CDR3. V gave up 4 bases and J gave up 2 bases; unmatched junction bases: 8.